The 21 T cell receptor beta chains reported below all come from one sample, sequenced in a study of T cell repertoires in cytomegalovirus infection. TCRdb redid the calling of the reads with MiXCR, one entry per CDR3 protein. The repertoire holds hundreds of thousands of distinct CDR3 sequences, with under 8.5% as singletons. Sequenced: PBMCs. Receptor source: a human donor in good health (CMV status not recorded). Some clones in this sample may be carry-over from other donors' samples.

The CDR3 nucleotides read TGTGCCTGGACGGGACAGGGATATTACGAGCAGTACTTC. Translating it yields CAWTGQGYYEQYF. The chain carries TRBV30 and TRBJ2-7; TRBD1 agrees at 9 bases. After removal of 4 bases from V and 4 bases from J, the junction contained 5 bases not matched to a gene. The CDR3 covers 13 residues. In germline, CDR1 is GTSNPN, CDR2 SVGIG (reference sequence).

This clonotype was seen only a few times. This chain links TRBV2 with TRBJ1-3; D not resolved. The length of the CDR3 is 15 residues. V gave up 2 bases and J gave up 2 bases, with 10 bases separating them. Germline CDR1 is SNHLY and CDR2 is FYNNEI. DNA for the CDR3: TGTGCCAGCAGTGAAAGTCCGGAACCTGGAAACACCATATATTTT. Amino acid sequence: CASSESPEPGNTIYF. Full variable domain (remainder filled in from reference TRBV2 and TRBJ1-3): EPEVTQTPSHQVTQMGQEVILRCVPISNHLYFYWYRQILGQKVEFLVSFYNNEISEKSEIFDDQFSVERPDGSNFTLKIRSTKLEDSAMYFCASSESPEPGNTIYFGEGSWLTVV.

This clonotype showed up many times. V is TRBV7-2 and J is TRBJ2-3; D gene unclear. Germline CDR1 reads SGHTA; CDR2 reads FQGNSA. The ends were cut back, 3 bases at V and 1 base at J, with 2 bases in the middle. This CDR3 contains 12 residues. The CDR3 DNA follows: TGTGCCAGCAGCTTCCGCACAGATACGCAGTATTTT. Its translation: CASSFRTDTQYF.

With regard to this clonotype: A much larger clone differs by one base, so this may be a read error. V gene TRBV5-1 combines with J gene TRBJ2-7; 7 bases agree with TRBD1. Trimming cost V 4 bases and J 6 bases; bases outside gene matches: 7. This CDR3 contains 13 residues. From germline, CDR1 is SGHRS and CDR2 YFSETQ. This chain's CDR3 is CASSLGTDSEQYF. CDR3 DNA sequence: TGCGCCAGCAGCCTCGGGACAGACAGCGAGCAGTACTTC.

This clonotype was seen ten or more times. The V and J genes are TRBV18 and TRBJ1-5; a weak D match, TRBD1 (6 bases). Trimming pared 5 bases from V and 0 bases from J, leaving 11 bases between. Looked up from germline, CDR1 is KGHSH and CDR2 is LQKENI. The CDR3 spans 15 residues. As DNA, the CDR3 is TGTGCCAGCTCAGGGAACAGGGCTAGCAATCAGCCCCAGCATTTT. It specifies CASSGNRASNQPQHF.

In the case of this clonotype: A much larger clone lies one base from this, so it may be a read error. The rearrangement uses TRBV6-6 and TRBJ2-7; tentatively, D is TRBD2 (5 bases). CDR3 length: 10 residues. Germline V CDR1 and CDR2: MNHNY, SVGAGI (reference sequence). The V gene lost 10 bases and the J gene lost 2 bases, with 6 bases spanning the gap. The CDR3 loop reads CATGTYEQYF. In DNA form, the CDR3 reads TGTGCCACCGGGACCTACGAGCAGTACTTC.

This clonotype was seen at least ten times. CDR3 residues: CASSTTGTGRTTGELFF. CDR3 sequence (DNA): TGTGCCAGCAGCACGACCGGGACAGGGAGGACCACCGGGGAGCTGTTTTTT. This chain connects TRBV7-2 to TRBJ2-2, with 9 bases that match TRBD1. The CDR3 runs 17 residues. Germline values: CDR1 SGHTA, CDR2 FQGNSA. V gave up 5 bases and J gave up 4 bases; unmatched junction bases: 11.

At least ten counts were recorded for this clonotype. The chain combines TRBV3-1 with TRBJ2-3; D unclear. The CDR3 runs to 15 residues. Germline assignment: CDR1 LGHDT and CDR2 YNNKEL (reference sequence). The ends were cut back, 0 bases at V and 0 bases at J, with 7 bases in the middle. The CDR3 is CASSQEVGSTDTQYF. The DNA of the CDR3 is TGTGCCAGCAGCCAAGAGGTAGGGAGCACAGATACGCAGTATTTT.

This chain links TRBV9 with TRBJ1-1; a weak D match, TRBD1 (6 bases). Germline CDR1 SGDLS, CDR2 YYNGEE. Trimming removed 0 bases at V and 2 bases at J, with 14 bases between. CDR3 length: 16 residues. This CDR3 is CASSVAAMDSNTEAFF. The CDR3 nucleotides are TGTGCCAGCAGCGTAGCTGCGATGGACAGTAACACTGAAGCTTTCTTT.

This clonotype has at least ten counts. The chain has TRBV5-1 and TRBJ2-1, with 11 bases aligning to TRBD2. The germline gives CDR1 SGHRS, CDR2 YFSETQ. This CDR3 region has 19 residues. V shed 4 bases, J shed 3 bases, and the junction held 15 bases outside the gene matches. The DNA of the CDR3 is TGCGCCAGCAGCGCCTCCGGGACTAGCGGTAGAAGTGTCTACAATGAGCAGTTCTTC. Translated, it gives CASSASGTSGRSVYNEQFF.

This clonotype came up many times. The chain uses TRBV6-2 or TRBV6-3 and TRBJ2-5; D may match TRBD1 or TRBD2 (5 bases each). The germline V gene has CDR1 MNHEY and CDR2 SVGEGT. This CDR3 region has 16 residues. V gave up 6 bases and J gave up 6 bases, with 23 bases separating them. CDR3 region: CASRLRDGDGRKTQYF. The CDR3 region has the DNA TGTGCCAGCAGACTCCGGGACGGGGACGGTCGGAAGACCCAGTACTTC.

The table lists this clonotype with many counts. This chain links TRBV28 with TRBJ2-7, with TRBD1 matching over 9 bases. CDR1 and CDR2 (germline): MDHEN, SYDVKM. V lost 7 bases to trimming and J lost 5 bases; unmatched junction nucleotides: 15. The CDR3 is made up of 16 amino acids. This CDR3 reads CASTNAKGTGSHEQYF. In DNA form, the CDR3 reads TGTGCCAGCACAAACGCAAAGGGGACAGGGTCGCACGAGCAGTACTTC.

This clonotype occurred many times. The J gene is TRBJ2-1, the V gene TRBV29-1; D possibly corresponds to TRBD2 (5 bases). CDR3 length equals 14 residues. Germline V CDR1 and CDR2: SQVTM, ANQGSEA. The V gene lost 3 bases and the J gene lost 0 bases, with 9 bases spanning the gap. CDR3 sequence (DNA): TGCAGCGTTGACAGCGGTGGCTCCTACAATGAGCAGTTCTTC. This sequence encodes CSVDSGGSYNEQFF.

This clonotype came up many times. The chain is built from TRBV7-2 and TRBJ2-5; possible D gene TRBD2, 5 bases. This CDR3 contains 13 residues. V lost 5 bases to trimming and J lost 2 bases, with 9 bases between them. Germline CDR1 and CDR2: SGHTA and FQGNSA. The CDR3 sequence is CASSPRVQETQYF. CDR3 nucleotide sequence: TGTGCCAGCAGCCCGAGGGTGCAAGAGACCCAGTACTTC.

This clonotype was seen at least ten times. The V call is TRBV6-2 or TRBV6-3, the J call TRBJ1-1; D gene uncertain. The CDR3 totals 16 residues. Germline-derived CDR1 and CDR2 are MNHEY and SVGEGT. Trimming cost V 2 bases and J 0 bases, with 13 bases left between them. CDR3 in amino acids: CASSYNRAQMNTEAFF. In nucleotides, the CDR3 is TGTGCCAGCAGTTACAATAGGGCGCAGATGAACACTGAAGCTTTCTTT.

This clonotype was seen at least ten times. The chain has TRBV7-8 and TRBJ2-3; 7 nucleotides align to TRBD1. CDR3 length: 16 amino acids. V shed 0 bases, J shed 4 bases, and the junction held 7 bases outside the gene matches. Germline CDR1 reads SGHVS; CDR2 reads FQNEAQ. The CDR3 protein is CASSLAEARGSDTQYF. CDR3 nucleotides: TGTGCCAGCAGCTTAGCTGAGGCCAGGGGGTCAGATACGCAGTATTTT.

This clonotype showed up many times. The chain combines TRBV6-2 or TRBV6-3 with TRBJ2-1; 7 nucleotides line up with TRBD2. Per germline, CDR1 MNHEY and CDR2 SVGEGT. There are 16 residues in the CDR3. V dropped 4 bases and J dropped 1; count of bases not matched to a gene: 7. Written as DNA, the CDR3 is TGTGCCAGCAGTTCCCCGGGACTACCGTCCTACAATGAGCAGTTCTTC. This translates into CASSSPGLPSYNEQFF.

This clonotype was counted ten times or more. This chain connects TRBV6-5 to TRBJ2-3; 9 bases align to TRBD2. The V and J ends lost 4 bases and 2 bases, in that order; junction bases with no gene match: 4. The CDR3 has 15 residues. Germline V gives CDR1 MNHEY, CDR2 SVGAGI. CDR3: CASSSSGAYTDTQYF. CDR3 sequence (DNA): TGTGCCAGCAGTTCTAGCGGGGCATACACAGATACGCAGTATTTT.

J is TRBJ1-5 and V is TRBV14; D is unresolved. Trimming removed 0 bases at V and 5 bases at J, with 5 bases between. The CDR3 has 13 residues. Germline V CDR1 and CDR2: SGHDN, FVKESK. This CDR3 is CASSQDFHQPQHF. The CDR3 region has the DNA TGTGCCAGCAGCCAAGATTTCCATCAGCCCCAGCATTTT.

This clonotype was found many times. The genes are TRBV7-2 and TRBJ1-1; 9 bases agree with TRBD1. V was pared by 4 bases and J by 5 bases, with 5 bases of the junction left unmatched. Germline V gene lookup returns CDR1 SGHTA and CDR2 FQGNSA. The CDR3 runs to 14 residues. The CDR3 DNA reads TGTGCCAGCAGCTCGACAGGGGGTAAGACTGAAGCTTTCTTT. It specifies CASSSTGGKTEAFF.

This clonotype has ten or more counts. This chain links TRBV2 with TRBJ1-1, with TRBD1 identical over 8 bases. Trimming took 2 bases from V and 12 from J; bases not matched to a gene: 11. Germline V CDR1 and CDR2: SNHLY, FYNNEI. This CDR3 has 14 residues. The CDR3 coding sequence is TGTGCCAGCAGTGAAATTTCCTTTGACAGGGGATCTTTCTTT. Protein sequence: CASSEISFDRGSFF.